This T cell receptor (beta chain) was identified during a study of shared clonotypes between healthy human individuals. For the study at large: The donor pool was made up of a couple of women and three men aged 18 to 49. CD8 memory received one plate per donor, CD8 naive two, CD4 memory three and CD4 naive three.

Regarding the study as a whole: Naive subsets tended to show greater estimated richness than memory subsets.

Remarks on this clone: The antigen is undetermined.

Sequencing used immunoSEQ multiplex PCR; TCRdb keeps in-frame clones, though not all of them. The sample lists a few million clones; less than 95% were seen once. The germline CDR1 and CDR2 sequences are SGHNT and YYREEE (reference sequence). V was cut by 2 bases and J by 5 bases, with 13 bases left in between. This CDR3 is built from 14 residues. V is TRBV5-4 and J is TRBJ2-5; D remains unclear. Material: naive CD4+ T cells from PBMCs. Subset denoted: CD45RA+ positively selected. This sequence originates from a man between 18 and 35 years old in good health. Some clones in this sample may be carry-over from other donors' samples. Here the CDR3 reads CASSFFASMETQYF. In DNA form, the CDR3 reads TGTGCCAGCAGCTTTTTCGCTAGTATGGAGACCCAGTACTTC.